A selection of T cell receptor beta chains follows, all from one sample in a study of blood T cell repertoires in COVID-19. The protocol was immunoSEQ multiplex PCR, while the TCRdb copy is restricted to in-frame clones and leaves out a portion. The table records tens of thousands of clones, about 70% of them present only once. Source material: peripheral blood. Receptor source: a woman older than 75 with active or convalescent COVID-19. The CDR3 runs from the conserved cysteine through the conserved F or W. Fields, in order: CDR3 DNA, CDR3 protein, clone size, J gene, D gene, V gene. A D gene is named only where the DNA matches it firmly. Not all rows give a size; the values are once, few, many and, for expanded clones, a class.

TGTGCCAGCAGCTTAGCCCCCCGGGAACCCTACAATGAGCAGTTCTTC | CASSLAPREPYNEQFF | . | TRBJ2-1 | . | TRBV11-2
TGTGCCAGCAGCTTAAGACTAGCGGACCAAGAGACCCAGTACTTC | CASSLRLADQETQYF | once | TRBJ2-5 | TRBD2 | TRBV7-2
TGTGCCAGCAGCTTATTAAGGGGGCCGGGCACCGGGGAGCTGTTTTTT | CASSLLRGPGTGELFF | . | TRBJ2-2 | TRBD1 | TRBV7-2
TGTGCCACCAGTGCCCGCCTTGCACAGTCGGGGTCACCCCTCCACTTT | CATSARLAQSGSPLHF | . | TRBJ1-6 | . | TRBV24-1
TGTGCCAGCAGACGGGACAGGCAAGAGACCCAGTACTTC | CASRRDRQETQYF | once | TRBJ2-5 | TRBD1 | TRBV6-5
TGTGCCAGCCTCCGGGGTGGAAGTGAAAAACTGTTTTTT | CASLRGGSEKLFF | few | TRBJ1-4 | . | TRBV12-3/TRBV12-4
TGTGCCAGCAGCGCTAGAGGGGGTCTCGGCACTGAAGCTTTCTTT | CASSARGGLGTEAFF | few | TRBJ1-1 | . | TRBV11-2
TGTGCCAGCAGCTTAGACGGGGGGCGAGATACGCAGTATTTT | CASSLDGGRDTQYF | . | TRBJ2-3 | . | TRBV7-6
TGTGCCAGCAGTCTTCCGGGACAGGGAACACTCGAGCAGTACTTC | CASSLPGQGTLEQYF | . | TRBJ2-7 | TRBD1 | TRBV25-1
TGTGCCAGCAGCTTAGCTTCTCGGCTAGCGGGGGGGGCAGATACGCAGTATTTT | CASSLASRLAGGADTQYF | once | TRBJ2-3 | TRBD2 | TRBV7-2
TGTGCCAGCAGTCGAGGAGAGCAGTTCTTC | CASSRGEQFF | . | TRBJ2-1 | . | TRBV2